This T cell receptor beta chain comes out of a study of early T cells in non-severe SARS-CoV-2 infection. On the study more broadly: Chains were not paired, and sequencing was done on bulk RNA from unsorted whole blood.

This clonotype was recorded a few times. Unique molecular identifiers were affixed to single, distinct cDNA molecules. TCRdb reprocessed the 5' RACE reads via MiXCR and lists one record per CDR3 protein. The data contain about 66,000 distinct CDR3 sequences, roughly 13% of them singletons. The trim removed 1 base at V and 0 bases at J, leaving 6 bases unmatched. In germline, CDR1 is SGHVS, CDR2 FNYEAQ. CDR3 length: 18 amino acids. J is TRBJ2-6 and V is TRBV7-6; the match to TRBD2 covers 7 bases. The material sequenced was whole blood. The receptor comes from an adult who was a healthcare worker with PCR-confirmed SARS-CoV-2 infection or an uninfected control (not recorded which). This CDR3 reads CASSLGGGPSSGANVLTF. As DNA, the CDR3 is TGTGCCAGCAGCTTAGGGGGGGGACCCAGCTCTGGGGCCAACGTCCTGACTTTC.